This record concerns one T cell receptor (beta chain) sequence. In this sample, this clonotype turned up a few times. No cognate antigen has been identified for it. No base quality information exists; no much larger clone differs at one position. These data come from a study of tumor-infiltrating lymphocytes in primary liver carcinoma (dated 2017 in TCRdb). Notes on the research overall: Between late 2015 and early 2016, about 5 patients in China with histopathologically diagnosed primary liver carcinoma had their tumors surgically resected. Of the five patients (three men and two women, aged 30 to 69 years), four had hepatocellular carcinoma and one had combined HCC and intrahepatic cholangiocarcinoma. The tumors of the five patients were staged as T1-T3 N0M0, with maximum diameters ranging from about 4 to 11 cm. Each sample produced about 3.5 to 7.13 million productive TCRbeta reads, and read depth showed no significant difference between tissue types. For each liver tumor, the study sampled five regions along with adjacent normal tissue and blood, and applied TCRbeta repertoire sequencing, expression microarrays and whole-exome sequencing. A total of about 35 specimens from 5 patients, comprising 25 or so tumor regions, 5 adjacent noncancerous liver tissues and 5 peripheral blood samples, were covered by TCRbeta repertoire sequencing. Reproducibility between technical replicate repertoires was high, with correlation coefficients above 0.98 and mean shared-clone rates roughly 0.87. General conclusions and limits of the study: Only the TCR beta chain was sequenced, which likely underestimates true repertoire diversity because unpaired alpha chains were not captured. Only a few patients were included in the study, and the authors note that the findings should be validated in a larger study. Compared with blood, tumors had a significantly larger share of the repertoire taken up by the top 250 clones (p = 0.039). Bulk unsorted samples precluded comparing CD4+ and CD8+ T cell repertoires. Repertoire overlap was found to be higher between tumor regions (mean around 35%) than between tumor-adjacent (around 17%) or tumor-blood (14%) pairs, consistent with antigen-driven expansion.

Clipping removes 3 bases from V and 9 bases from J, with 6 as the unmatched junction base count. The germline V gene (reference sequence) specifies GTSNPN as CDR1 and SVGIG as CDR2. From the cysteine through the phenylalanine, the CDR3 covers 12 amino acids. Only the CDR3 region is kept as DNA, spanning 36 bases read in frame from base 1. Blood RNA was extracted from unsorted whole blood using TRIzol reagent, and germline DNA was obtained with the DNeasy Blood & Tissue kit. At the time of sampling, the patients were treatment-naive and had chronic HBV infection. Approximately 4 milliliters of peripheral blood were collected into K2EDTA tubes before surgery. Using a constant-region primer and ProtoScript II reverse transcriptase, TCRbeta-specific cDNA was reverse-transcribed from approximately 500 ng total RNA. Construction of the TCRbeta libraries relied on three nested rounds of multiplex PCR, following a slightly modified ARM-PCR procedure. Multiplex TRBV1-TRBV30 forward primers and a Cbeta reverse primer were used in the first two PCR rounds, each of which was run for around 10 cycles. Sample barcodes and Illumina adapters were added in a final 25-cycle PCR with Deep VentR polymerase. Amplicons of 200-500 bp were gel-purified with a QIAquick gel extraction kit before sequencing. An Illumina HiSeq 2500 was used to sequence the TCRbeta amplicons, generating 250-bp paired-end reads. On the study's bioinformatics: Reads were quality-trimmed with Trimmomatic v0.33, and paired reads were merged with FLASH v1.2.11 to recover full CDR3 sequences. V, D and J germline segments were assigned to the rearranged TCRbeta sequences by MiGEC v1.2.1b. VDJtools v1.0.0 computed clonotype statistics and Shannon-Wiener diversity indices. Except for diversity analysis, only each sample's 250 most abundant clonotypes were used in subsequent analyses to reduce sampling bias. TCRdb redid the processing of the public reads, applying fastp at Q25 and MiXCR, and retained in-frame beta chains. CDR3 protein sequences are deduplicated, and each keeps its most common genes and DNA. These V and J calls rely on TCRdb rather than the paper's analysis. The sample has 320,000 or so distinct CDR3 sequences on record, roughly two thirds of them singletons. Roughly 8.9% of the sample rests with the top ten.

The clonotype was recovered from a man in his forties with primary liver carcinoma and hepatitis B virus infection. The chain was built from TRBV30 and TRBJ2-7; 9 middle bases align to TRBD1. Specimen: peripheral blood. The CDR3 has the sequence CAWRDGTGRQYF. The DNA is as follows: TGTGCCTGGAGGGACGGGACAGGGAGGCAGTACTTC.